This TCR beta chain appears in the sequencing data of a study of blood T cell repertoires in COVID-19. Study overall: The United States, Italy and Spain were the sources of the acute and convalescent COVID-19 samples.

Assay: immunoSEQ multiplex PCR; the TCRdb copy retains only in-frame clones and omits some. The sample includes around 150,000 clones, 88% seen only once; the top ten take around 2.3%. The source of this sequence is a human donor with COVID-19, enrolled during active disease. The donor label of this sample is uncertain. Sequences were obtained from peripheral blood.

The CDR3 DNA reads as TGTGCCAGCGGATGGGACAAGTGGGCCGAGCAGTACTTC. Amino acid sequence: CASGWDKWAEQYF. This rearrangement joins TRBV6-5 to TRBJ2-7, with D possibly matching TRBD1 (6 bases). There are 13 residues in the CDR3. Trimming took 8 bases from V and 6 from J, leaving 17 bases between them. CDR1 and CDR2 (germline): MNHEY, SVGAGI.